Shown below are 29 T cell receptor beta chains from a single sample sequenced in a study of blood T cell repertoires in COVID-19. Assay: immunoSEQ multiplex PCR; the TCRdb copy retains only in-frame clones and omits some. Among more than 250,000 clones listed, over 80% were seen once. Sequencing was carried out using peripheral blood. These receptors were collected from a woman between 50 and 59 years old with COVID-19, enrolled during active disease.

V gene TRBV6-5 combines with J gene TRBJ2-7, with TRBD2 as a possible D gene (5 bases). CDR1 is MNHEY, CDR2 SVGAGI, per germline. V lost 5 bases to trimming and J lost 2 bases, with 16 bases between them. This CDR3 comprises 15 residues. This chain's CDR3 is CASSPPRLAAYEQYF. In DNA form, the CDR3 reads TGTGCCAGCAGTCCTCCCCGTCTAGCTGCCTACGAGCAGTACTTC.

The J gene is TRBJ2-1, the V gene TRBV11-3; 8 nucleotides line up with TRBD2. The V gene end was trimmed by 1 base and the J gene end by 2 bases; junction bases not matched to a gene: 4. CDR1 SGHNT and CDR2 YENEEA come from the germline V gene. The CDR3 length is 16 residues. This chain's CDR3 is CASSLVRLATYNEQFF. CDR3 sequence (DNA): TGTGCCAGCAGCTTAGTCAGACTAGCGACCTACAATGAGCAGTTCTTC.

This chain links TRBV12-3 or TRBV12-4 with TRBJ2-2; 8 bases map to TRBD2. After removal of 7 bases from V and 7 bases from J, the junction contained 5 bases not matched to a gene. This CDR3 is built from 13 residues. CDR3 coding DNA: TGTGCCAGCACCCCGGGGGGGAACGGGGAGCTGTTTTTT. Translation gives CASTPGGNGELFF.

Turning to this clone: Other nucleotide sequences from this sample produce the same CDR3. The CDR3 nucleotides read TGTGCCAGCTCACCACCGGGAGCGGGCAATCAGCCCCAGCATTTT. This encodes CASSPPGAGNQPQHF. This rearrangement joins TRBV18 to TRBJ1-5; D gene ambiguous. Trimming took 0 bases from V and 2 from J, leaving 8 bases between them. The CDR3 covers 15 residues. Germline assignment: CDR1 KGHSH and CDR2 LQKENI.

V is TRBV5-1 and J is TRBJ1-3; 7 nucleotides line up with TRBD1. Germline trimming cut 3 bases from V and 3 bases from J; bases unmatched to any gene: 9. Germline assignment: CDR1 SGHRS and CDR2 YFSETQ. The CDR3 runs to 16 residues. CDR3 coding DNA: TGCGCCAGCAGCTCCTCCCCACAGGGGAGTGGAAACACCATATATTTT. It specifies CASSSSPQGSGNTIYF.

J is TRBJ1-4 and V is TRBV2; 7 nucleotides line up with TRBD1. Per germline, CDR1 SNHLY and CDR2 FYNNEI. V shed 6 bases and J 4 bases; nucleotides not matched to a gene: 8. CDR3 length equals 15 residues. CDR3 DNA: TGTGCCAGCAGCGGAAGGGGGCAGGTTAATGAAAAACTGTTTTTT. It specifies CASSGRGQVNEKLFF.

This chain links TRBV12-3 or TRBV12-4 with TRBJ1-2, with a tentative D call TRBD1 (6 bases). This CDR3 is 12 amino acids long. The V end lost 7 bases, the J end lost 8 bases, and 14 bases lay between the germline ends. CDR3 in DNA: TGTGCCAGCACCTCAGGGGTAAGCGGCTACACCTTC. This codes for CASTSGVSGYTF.

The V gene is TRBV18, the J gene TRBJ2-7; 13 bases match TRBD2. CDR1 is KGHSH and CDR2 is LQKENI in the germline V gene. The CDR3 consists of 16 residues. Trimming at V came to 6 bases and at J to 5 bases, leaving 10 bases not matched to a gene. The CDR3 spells CASSLRTSGRGNEQYF. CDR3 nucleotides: TGTGCCAGCTCGCTTCGCACTAGCGGGAGGGGAAACGAGCAGTACTTC. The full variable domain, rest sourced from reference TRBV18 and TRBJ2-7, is NAGVMQNPRHLVRRRGQEARLRCSPMKGHSHVYWYRQLPEEGLKFMVYLQKENIIDESGMPKERFSAEFPKEGPSILRIQQVVRGDSAAYFCASSLRTSGRGNEQYFGPGTRLTVT.

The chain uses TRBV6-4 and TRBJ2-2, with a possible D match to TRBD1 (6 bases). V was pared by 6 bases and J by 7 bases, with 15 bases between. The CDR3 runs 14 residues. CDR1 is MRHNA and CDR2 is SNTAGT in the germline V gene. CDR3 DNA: TGTGCCAGCAGCATCCTTCAGGGGAACGGGGAGCTGTTTTTT. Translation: CASSILQGNGELFF.

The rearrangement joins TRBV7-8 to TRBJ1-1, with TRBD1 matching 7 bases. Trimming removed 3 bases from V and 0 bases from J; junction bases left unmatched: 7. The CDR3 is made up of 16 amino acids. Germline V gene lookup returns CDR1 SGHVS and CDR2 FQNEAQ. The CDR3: CASSLARGLMNTEAFF. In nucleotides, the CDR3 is TGTGCCAGCAGCTTGGCGAGGGGGCTCATGAACACTGAAGCTTTCTTT.

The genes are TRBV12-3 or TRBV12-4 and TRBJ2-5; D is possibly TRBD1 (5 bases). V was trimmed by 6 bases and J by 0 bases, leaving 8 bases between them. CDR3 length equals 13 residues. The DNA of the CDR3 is TGTGCCAGCAGCCGACAGTACCAAGAGACCCAGTACTTC. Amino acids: CASSRQYQETQYF.

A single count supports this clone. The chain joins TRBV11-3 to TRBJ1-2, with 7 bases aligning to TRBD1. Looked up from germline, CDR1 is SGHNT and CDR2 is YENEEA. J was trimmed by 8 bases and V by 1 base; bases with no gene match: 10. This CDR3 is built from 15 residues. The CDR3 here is CASSLARRQGSGYTF. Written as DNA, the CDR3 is TGTGCCAGCAGCTTAGCCCGTAGACAGGGTTCAGGCTACACCTTC. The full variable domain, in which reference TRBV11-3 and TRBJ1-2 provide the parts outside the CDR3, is EAGVVQSPRYKIIEKKQPVAFWCNPISGHNTLYWYLQNLGQGPELLIRYENEEAVDDSQLPKDRFSAERLKGVDSTLKIQPAELGDSAVYLCASSLARRQGSGYTFGSGTRLTVV.

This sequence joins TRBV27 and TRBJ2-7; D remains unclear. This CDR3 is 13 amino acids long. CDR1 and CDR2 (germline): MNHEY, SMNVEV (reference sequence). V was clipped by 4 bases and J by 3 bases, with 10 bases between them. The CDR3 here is CASSYSPNYEQYF. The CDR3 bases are TGTGCCAGCAGTTACAGCCCGAACTACGAGCAGTACTTC.

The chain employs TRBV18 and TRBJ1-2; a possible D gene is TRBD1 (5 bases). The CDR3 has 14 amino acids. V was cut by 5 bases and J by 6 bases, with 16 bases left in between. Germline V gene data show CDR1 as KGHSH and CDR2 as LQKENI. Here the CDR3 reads CASSNKTVTHGYTF. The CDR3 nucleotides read TGTGCCAGCTCAAATAAGACAGTCACACATGGCTACACCTTC.

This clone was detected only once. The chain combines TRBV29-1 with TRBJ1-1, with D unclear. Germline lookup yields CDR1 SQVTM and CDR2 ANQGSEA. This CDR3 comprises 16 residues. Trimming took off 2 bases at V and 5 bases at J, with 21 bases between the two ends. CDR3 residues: CSVEKVGRMLVTEAFF. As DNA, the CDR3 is TGCAGCGTTGAAAAAGTAGGGAGGATGTTAGTAACTGAAGCTTTCTTT.

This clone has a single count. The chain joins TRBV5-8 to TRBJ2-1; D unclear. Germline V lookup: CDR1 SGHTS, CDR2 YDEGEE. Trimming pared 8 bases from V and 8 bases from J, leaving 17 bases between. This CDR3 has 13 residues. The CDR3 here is CASYLTIYYEQFF. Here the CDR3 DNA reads TGTGCCAGTTACCTTACCATTTACTATGAGCAGTTCTTC.

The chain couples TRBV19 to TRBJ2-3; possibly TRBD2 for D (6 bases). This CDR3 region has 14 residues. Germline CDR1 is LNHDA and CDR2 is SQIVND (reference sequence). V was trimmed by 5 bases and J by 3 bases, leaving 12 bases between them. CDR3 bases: TGTGCCAGTAGTGCCGCGCGGGGAACAGATACGCAGTATTTT. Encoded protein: CASSAARGTDTQYF.

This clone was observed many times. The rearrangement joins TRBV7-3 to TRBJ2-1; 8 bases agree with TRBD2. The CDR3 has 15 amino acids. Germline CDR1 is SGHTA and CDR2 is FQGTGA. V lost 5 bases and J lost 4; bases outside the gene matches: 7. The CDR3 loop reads CASSDPGLGYNEQFF. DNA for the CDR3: TGTGCCAGCAGCGACCCGGGACTAGGGTACAATGAGCAGTTCTTC.

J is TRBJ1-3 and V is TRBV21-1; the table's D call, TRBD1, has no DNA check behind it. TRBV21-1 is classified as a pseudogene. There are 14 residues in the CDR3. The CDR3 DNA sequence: TGTGCCAGCAGGTCACAGGGGAACGGAAACACCATATATTTT. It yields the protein CASRSQGNGNTIYF.

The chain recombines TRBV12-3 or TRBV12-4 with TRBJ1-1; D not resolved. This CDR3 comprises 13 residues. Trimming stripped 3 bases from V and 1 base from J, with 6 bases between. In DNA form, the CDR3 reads TGTGCCAGCAGTTTCCGTCCGAACACTGAAGCTTTCTTT. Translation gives CASSFRPNTEAFF.

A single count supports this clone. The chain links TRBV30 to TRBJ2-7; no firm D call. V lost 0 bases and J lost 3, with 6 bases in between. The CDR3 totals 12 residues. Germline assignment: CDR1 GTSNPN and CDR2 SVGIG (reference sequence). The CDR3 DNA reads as TGTGCCTGGAGTGTAAACAGCTACGAGCAGTACTTC. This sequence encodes CAWSVNSYEQYF.

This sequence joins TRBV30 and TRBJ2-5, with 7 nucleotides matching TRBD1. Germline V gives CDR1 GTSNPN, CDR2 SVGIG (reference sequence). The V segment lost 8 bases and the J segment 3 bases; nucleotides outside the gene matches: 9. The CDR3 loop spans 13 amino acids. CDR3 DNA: TGTGCCCGCACAGGGACAGATAAAGAGACCCAGTACTTC. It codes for CARTGTDKETQYF.

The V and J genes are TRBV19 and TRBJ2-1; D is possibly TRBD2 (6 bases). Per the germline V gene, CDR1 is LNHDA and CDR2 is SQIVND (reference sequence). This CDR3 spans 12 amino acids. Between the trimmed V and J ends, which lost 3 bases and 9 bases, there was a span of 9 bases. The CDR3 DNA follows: TGTGCCAGTAGTATGGCGGGATCTGAGCAGTTCTTC. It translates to CASSMAGSEQFF.

The CDR3 loop is CASSPPGQGTYNEQFF. Here the CDR3 DNA reads TGTGCCAGCAGTCCACCGGGACAGGGCACCTACAATGAGCAGTTCTTC. The chain is built from TRBV28 and TRBJ2-1; 9 bases map to TRBD1. CDR1 is MDHEN, CDR2 SYDVKM, per germline. V lost 5 bases, J lost 2 bases, and 7 bases stayed unmatched. CDR3 length: 16 residues.

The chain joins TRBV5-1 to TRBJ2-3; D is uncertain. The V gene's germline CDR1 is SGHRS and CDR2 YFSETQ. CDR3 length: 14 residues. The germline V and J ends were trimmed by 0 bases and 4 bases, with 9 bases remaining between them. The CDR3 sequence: CASSLERPADTQYF. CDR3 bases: TGCGCCAGCAGCTTGGAACGTCCGGCAGATACGCAGTATTTT. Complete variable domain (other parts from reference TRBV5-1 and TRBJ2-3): KAGVTQTPRYLIKTRGQQVTLSCSPISGHRSVSWYQQTPGQGLQFLFEYFSETQRNKGNFPGRFSGRQFSNSRSEMNVSTLELGDSALYLCASSLERPADTQYFGPGTRLTVL.

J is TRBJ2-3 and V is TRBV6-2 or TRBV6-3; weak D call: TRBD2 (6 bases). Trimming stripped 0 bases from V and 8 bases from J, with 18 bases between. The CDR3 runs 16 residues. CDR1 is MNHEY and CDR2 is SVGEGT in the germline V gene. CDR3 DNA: TGTGCCAGCAGTTACTCAGGCCAGGCGTCGGGGGTTACGCAGTATTTT. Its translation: CASSYSGQASGVTQYF.

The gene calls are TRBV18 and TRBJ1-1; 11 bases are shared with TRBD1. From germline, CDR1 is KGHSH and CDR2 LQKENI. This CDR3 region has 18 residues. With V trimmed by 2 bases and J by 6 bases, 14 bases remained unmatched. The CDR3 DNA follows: TGTGCCAGCTCACCAAGGACAGGGGGCTCGATCGGCGGCGCTGAAGCTTTCTTT. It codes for CASSPRTGGSIGGAEAFF.

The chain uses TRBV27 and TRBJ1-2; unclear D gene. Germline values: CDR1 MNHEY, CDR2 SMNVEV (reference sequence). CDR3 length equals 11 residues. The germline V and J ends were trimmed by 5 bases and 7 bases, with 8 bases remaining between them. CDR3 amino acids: CASSEGFGYTF. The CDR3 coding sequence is TGTGCCAGCAGTGAGGGTTTTGGCTACACCTTC.

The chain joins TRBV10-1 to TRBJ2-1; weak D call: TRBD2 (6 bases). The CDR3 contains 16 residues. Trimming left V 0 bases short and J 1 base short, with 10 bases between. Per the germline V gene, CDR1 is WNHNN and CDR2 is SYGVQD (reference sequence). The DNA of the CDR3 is TGCGCCAGCAGTGAGTCGAGAAGCGGGTCCTACAATGAGCAGTTCTTC. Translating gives CASSESRSGSYNEQFF.